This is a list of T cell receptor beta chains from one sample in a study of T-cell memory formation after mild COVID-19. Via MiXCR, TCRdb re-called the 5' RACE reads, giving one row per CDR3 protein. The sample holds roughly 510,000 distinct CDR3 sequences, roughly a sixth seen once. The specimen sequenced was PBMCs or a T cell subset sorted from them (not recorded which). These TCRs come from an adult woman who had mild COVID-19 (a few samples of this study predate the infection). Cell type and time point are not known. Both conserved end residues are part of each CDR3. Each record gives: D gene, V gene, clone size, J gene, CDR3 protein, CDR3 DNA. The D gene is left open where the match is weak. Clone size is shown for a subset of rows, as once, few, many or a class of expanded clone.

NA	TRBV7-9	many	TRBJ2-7	CASSPQYEQYF	TGTGCCAGCAGCCCCCAGTACGAGCAGTACTTC
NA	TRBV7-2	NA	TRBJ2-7	CASSLDDISQYF	TGTGCCAGCAGCTTAGATGACATTTCGCAGTACTTC
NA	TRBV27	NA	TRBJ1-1	CASSLATTVNTEAFF	TGTGCCAGCAGTTTAGCGACGACAGTGAACACTGAAGCTTTCTTT
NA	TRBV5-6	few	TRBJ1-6	CASSLGLSRGNSPLHF	TGTGCCAGCAGCTTGGGATTGAGCAGGGGTAATTCACCCCTCCACTTT
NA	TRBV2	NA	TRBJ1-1	CASKMENTEAFF	TGTGCCAGCAAAATGGAAAACACTGAAGCTTTCTTT
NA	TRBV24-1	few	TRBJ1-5	CATSAAGYNQPQHF	TGTGCCACCAGTGCGGCAGGATACAATCAGCCCCAGCATTTT
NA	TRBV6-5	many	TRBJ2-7	CASSYGEEYEQYF	TGTGCCAGCAGTTACGGGGAAGAGTACGAGCAGTACTTC
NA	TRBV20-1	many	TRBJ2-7	CSASDVIIQTYEQYF	TGCAGTGCTAGTGATGTGATTATCCAGACCTACGAGCAGTACTTC
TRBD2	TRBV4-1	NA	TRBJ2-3	CASSQEASGSFTDTQYF	TGCGCCAGCAGCCAGGAGGCTAGCGGGTCCTTCACAGATACGCAGTATTTT
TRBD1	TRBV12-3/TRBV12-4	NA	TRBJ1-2	CATRSTGEAGYTF	TGTGCCACCCGATCGACAGGGGAGGCTGGCTACACCTTC
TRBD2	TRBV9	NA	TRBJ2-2	CASSLTSGGTGELFF	TGTGCCAGCAGCTTGACTAGCGGGGGCACCGGGGAGCTGTTTTTT
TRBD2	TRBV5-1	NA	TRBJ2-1	CASSLVGLALGNEQFF	TGCGCCAGCAGCTTGGTGGGACTAGCGTTGGGAAATGAGCAGTTCTTC